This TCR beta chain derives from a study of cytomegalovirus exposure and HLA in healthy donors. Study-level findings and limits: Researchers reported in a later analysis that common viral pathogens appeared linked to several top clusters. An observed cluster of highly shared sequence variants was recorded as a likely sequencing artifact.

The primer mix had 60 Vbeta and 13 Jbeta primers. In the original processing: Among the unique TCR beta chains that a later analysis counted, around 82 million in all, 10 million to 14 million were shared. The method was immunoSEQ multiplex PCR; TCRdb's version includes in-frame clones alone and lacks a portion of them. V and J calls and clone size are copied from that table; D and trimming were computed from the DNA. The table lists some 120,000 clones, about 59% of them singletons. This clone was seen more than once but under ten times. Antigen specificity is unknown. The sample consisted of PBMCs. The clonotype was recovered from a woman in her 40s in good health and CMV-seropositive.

The CDR3 nucleotides read TGTGCCAGCAGCTTATCAGGGGGCGAGGGCATTCAGTACTTC. It translates to CASSLSGGEGIQYF. This sequence joins TRBV11-2 and TRBJ2-4; 8 bases map to TRBD1. CDR1 is SGHAT and CDR2 is FQNNGV in the germline V gene. Trimming cost V 2 bases and J 9 bases; bases outside gene matches: 6. This CDR3 contains 14 residues.